This entry lists 32 T cell receptor beta chains sequenced from one sample in a study of cytomegalovirus exposure and HLA in healthy donors. The PCR was carried out with 60 Vbeta primers and 13 Jbeta primers. The method was immunoSEQ multiplex PCR; TCRdb's version includes in-frame clones alone and lacks a portion of them. The repertoire holds 100,000 to 150,000 clones, with around 77% as singletons. Sequencing was done on a sample of PBMCs. These receptors were taken from a woman between 45 and 65 years old in good health and CMV-seronegative.

This chain joins TRBV5-4 and TRBJ2-5; perhaps TRBD2 as D (6 bases). Germline loops: CDR1 SGHNT, CDR2 YYREEE (reference sequence). The CDR3 length is 16 residues. V was clipped by 0 bases and J by 2 bases, with 14 bases between them. The CDR3 DNA reads as TGTGCCAGCAGCTTGGTCGGGGGTAGGCAACAAGAGACCCAGTACTTC. Amino acids: CASSLVGGRQQETQYF.

V and J are TRBV7-3 and TRBJ2-5; 9 bases are a match to TRBD2. This CDR3 spans 15 amino acids. V lost 1 base and J lost 5; bases outside the gene matches: 5. The germline V gene encodes CDR1 SGHTA and CDR2 FQGTGA. The CDR3, as DNA: TGTGCCAGCAGCTTAAGCGGGAGGGTAGGGGAGACCCAGTACTTC. It codes for CASSLSGRVGETQYF.

The gene calls are TRBV28 and TRBJ2-4, with 11 positions matching TRBD1. The trim removed 8 bases at V and 12 bases at J, leaving 6 bases unmatched. CDR1 and CDR2 (germline): MDHEN, SYDVKM. This CDR3 region has 12 residues. The CDR3 DNA is TGTGCCAGCTTGGACGGGACAGGGGGTCAGTACTTC. It translates to CASLDGTGGQYF. The variable domain in full, completed from reference TRBV28 and TRBJ2-4, reads DVKVTQSSRYLVKRTGEKVFLECVQDMDHENMFWYRQDPGLGLRLIYFSYDVKMKEKGDIPEGYSVSREKKERFSLILESASTNQTSMYLCASLDGTGGQYFGAGTRLSVL.

This clone was recorded a few times. The chain joins TRBV14 to TRBJ2-1, with D possibly being TRBD2 (5 bases). Deletions cut 1 base from V and 12 bases from J, with 10 bases between. This CDR3 spans 12 amino acids. Germline V gene lookup returns CDR1 SGHDN and CDR2 FVKESK. The CDR3 sequence is CASSQGPGGQFF. CDR3 coding DNA: TGTGCCAGCAGCCAAGGCCCAGGAGGGCAGTTCTTC.

The chain combines TRBV30 with TRBJ2-1, with D hard to call. CDR3 length equals 10 residues. The germline V gene encodes CDR1 GTSNPN and CDR2 SVGIG (reference sequence). The V end lost 2 bases, the J end lost 10 bases, and 6 bases lay between the germline ends. DNA of the CDR3: TGTGCCTGGAGTTTTGGCGAGCAGTTCTTC. Translation: CAWSFGEQFF.

The chain has TRBV25-1 and TRBJ1-1, with a tentative D call TRBD1 (5 bases). CDR1 is MGHDK, CDR2 SYGVNS, per germline. The CDR3 loop spans 15 amino acids. V dropped 2 bases and J dropped 0 bases, with 10 bases sitting between them. The CDR3 reads CASSERAGMNTEAFF. CDR3 DNA: TGTGCCAGCAGTGAAAGGGCAGGGATGAACACTGAAGCTTTCTTT.

The V and J genes are TRBV16 and TRBJ1-1; D possibly corresponds to TRBD1 (5 bases). V lost 4 bases and J 4 bases, leaving 13 bases between the germline ends. This CDR3 has 14 amino acids. Germline V lookup: CDR1 KGHSY, CDR2 FQNENV. DNA for the CDR3: TGTGCCAGCAGCCGAAAAGTGGGGGGCACTGAAGCTTTCTTT. Amino acid sequence: CASSRKVGGTEAFF. Drawing the rest from reference TRBV16 and TRBJ1-1, the complete variable domain is GEEVAQTPKHLVRGEGQKAKLYCAPIKGHSYVFWYQQVLKNEFKFLISFQNENVFDETGMPKERFSAKCLPNSPCSLEIQATKLEDSAVYFCASSRKVGGTEAFFGQGTRLTVV.

This clone has a handful of counts. The CDR3: CASSRLGEGDTQYF. In DNA, the CDR3 is TGTGCCAGCAGCCGATTGGGGGAGGGAGATACGCAGTATTTT. The V and J genes are TRBV4-2 and TRBJ2-3; 7 bases line up with TRBD2. In germline, CDR1 is LGHNA, CDR2 YNFKEQ. This CDR3 contains 14 residues. Germline trimming cut 4 bases from V and 5 bases from J; bases unmatched to any gene: 6.

Only a few counts were recorded for this clone. The V gene is TRBV5-1, the J gene TRBJ1-3, with D tentatively TRBD1 (5 bases). V was shortened by 0 bases and J by 2 bases, with 9 bases between the two germline ends. In germline, CDR1 is SGHRS, CDR2 YFSETQ. CDR3 length: 15 amino acids. CDR3 sequence: CASSLAGGAGNTIYF. The CDR3 nucleotides are TGCGCCAGCAGCTTGGCGGGAGGGGCTGGAAACACCATATATTTT.

In regard to this clone: This specimen includes other DNA sequences encoding the same CDR3. CDR3 nucleotides: TGTGCCAGCAGCTTAACGCGGAATCAGCCCCAGCATTTT. Protein: CASSLTRNQPQHF. This rearrangement joins TRBV7-3 to TRBJ1-5; D not certain. There are 13 residues in the CDR3. Germline V CDR1 and CDR2: SGHTA, FQGTGA. V lost 0 bases and J 4 bases, leaving 4 bases between the germline ends.

V gene TRBV12-5 combines with J gene TRBJ2-1; TRBD1 might be the D (6 bases). This CDR3 has 12 amino acids. Germline-derived CDR1 and CDR2 are LGHNT and FRNRAP. With 5 bases removed from V and 12 bases from J, the gap between germline ends came to 14 bases. The CDR3 region is CASGPGTSGQFF. The CDR3 bases are TGTGCTAGTGGTCCGGGGACAAGTGGGCAGTTCTTC.

The gene calls are TRBV6-4 and TRBJ1-5; 10 nucleotides line up with TRBD1. Germline V gene lookup returns CDR1 MRHNA and CDR2 SNTAGT. J lost 5 bases, V lost 6 bases, and 10 bases had no gene match. This CDR3 has 16 amino acids. The CDR3 loop is CASRARTGGYDQPQHF. The CDR3, as DNA: TGTGCCAGCAGGGCCCGGACAGGGGGGTACGATCAGCCCCAGCATTTT.

The chain recombines TRBV19 with TRBJ2-5; 8 bases align to TRBD1. The CDR3 has 16 amino acids. The germline gives CDR1 LNHDA, CDR2 SQIVND (reference sequence). Unmatched junction bases numbered 10, after V lost 5 bases and J lost 2 bases. CDR3 loop: CASSRHRGATQETQYF. The DNA of the CDR3 is TGTGCCAGTAGTCGGCACAGGGGGGCCACTCAAGAGACCCAGTACTTC.

The rearrangement links TRBV15 to TRBJ2-1; D unresolved. Trimming pared 0 bases from V and 0 bases from J, leaving 15 bases between. The CDR3 covers 18 residues. Looked up from germline, CDR1 is LNHNV and CDR2 is YYDKDF (reference sequence). The DNA for the CDR3 is TGTGCCACCAGCAGAGATGCTGTCCCCACCAGCTCCTACAATGAGCAGTTCTTC. Protein product: CATSRDAVPTSSYNEQFF.

This clone turned up a few times. This sequence joins TRBV5-6 and TRBJ1-5, with D perhaps TRBD1 (6 bases). CDR1 is SGHDT and CDR2 is YYEEEE in the germline V gene. Trimming shortened V by 4 bases and J by 2 bases, and 10 bases separated the two germline ends. The CDR3 length is 14 residues. DNA of the CDR3: TGTGCCAGCAGCGGAAACAGGGGCAATCAGCCCCAGCATTTT. It encodes CASSGNRGNQPQHF.

This CDR3 reads CAWWRLAPDEQFF. The DNA for the CDR3 is TGTGCCTGGTGGAGACTAGCTCCCGATGAGCAGTTCTTC. The chain combines TRBV30 with TRBJ2-1; TRBD2 aligns across 7 bases. The CDR3 spans 13 residues. V was clipped by 5 bases and J by 8 bases; unmatched bases: 9. CDR1 and CDR2 (germline): GTSNPN, SVGIG (reference sequence).

Here the CDR3 reads CASTEFGGMNTEAFF. CDR3 DNA: TGTGCCAGTACCGAATTTGGAGGGATGAACACTGAAGCTTTCTTT. This chain connects TRBV19 to TRBJ1-1; D unresolved. The CDR3 is 15 amino acids. V was trimmed by 7 bases and J by 0 bases, leaving 15 bases between them. Germline V gene lookup returns CDR1 LNHDA and CDR2 SQIVND (reference sequence).

This clone was seen only once. The V and J genes are TRBV5-8 and TRBJ1-5; the match to TRBD1 covers 8 bases. CDR3 size: 17 residues. The germline V gene encodes CDR1 SGHTS and CDR2 YDEGEE. V gave up 1 base and J gave up 1 base; unmatched junction bases: 7. CDR3 residues: CASSLYRGAVSNQPQHF. For the CDR3, the DNA is TGTGCCAGCAGCTTGTACAGGGGGGCGGTAAGCAATCAGCCCCAGCATTTT.

This clone was picked up one time. The chain links TRBV7-2 to TRBJ1-4, with D perhaps TRBD1 (6 bases). The germline CDR1 and CDR2 sequences are SGHTA and FQGNSA. The CDR3 extends over 16 amino acids. Deletions cut 0 bases from V and 2 bases from J, with 10 bases between. In DNA, the CDR3 is TGTGCCAGCAGCTTAGCTACGGGGGGCACTAATGAAAAACTGTTTTTT. Translation gives CASSLATGGTNEKLFF.

This rearrangement joins TRBV27 to TRBJ2-5; D is unresolved. Trimming stripped 6 bases from V and 1 base from J, with 9 bases between. This CDR3 contains 13 residues. The V gene's germline CDR1 is MNHEY and CDR2 SMNVEV (reference sequence). CDR3 nucleotide sequence: TGTGCCAGCAGACGACTGAGCCAAGAGACCCAGTACTTC. This gives the protein CASRRLSQETQYF.

The chain links TRBV7-2 to TRBJ2-7; TRBD2 matches at 10 bases. Germline V gene data show CDR1 as SGHTA and CDR2 as FQGNSA. This CDR3 contains 13 residues. V was pared by 4 bases and J by 6 bases, with 3 bases of the junction left unmatched. The CDR3 DNA reads as TGTGCCAGCAGCTCGCGACTAGCGGGCGAGCAGTACTTC. The encoded protein is CASSSRLAGEQYF.

The chain couples TRBV18 to TRBJ2-2; D not certain. V was pared by 4 bases and J by 5 bases, with 14 bases between. The CDR3 length is 15 residues. In germline, CDR1 is KGHSH, CDR2 LQKENI. CDR3 sequence reads: CASSLSGSWTGELFF. For the CDR3, the DNA is TGTGCCAGCTCACTCTCGGGTTCGTGGACCGGGGAGCTGTTTTTT.

The chain joins TRBV7-2 to TRBJ1-2; tentative D call: TRBD1 (6 bases). The germline V gene has CDR1 SGHTA and CDR2 FQGNSA. The CDR3 has 15 amino acids. V lost 5 bases to trimming and J lost 5 bases, with 18 bases between them. Here the CDR3 reads CASSPNPGTPYGYTF. In nucleotides, the CDR3 is TGTGCCAGCAGCCCGAATCCCGGGACACCTTATGGCTACACCTTC.

The V gene is TRBV5-6, the J gene TRBJ2-2; 9 bases are a match to TRBD1. The CDR3 spans 18 residues. Germline CDR1 reads SGHDT; CDR2 reads YYEEEE. J gave up 0 bases and V 2 bases, and 8 bases lay outside the gene matches. CDR3 loop: CASSFRQGGVSNTGELFF. The CDR3 nucleotides are TGTGCCAGCAGCTTTCGACAGGGGGGGGTCTCGAACACCGGGGAGCTGTTTTTT.

A few counts support this clone. This chain uses TRBV11-2 with TRBJ1-1; tentatively, D is TRBD1 (5 bases). V was pared by 3 bases and J by 4 bases, with 12 bases between. This CDR3 comprises 14 residues. The germline gives CDR1 SGHAT, CDR2 FQNNGV. CDR3 region: CASSFPRGGTEAFF. The DNA for the CDR3 is TGTGCCAGCAGCTTTCCCCGGGGGGGCACTGAAGCTTTCTTT.

The chain joins TRBV6-5 to TRBJ1-2; D gene uncertain. In germline, CDR1 is MNHEY, CDR2 SVGAGI. The CDR3 has 15 residues. The ends were cut back, 0 bases at V and 2 bases at J, with 10 bases in the middle. The CDR3 here is CASSYSRGSNYGYTF. The CDR3 nucleotides are TGTGCCAGCAGTTACTCGCGAGGGTCGAACTATGGCTACACCTTC.

This clone was seen a few times. This chain links TRBV10-3 with TRBJ2-7; 13 bases match TRBD2. CDR3 size: 17 residues. Germline loops: CDR1 ENHRY, CDR2 SYGVKD. Trimming took 10 bases from V and 2 from J; bases not matched to a gene: 14. The CDR3 here is CATSPGTSGTYAYEQYV. The CDR3 nucleotides are TGTGCCACTAGCCCCGGGACTAGCGGGACCTACGCCTACGAGCAGTACGTC.

The rearrangement links TRBV6-4 to TRBJ2-3, with D possibly being TRBD1 (6 bases). The length of the CDR3 is 14 residues. Deletions cut 0 bases from V and 4 bases from J, with 8 bases between. Germline assignment: CDR1 MRHNA and CDR2 SNTAGT. DNA of the CDR3: TGTGCCAGCAGTGACTCACAGGGAGCAGATACGCAGTATTTT. It codes for CASSDSQGADTQYF.

This chain connects TRBV7-2 to TRBJ1-1, with D hard to call. Trimming pared 3 bases from V and 3 bases from J, leaving 11 bases between. The CDR3 is 14 amino acids. Germline-derived CDR1 and CDR2 are SGHTA and FQGNSA. CDR3 amino acids: CASSLRSGHTEAFF. The CDR3 DNA follows: TGTGCCAGCAGCTTGCGAAGTGGGCACACTGAAGCTTTCTTT.

The chain uses TRBV6-1 and TRBJ1-2, with D unclear. Germline CDR1 is MNHNS and CDR2 is SASEGT. This CDR3 has 17 amino acids. The V end lost 0 bases, the J end lost 3 bases, and 17 bases lay between the germline ends. The CDR3 sequence is CASSEAPGMVSHYGYTF. Here the CDR3 DNA reads TGTGCCAGCAGTGAAGCCCCCGGGATGGTGTCCCACTATGGCTACACCTTC.

The rearrangement links TRBV5-5 to TRBJ2-2; 8 bases line up with TRBD2. The V segment lost 0 bases and the J segment 5 bases; nucleotides outside the gene matches: 15. Germline CDR1 reads SGHKS; CDR2 reads YYEKEE (reference sequence). CDR3 size: 19 residues. The CDR3 is CASSLVKGAGGLSTGELFF. CDR3 bases: TGTGCCAGCAGCTTGGTCAAAGGGGCGGGAGGACTGTCTACCGGGGAGCTGTTTTTT.

This clone showed up just once. The genes are TRBV14 and TRBJ1-3; no firm D call. Trimming left V 4 bases short and J 0 bases short, with 7 bases between. The CDR3 sequence is 14 residues long. Germline assignment: CDR1 SGHDN and CDR2 FVKESK. In DNA, the CDR3 is TGTGCCAGCAGCCCCACAAACTCTGGAAACACCATATATTTT. Translation: CASSPTNSGNTIYF.